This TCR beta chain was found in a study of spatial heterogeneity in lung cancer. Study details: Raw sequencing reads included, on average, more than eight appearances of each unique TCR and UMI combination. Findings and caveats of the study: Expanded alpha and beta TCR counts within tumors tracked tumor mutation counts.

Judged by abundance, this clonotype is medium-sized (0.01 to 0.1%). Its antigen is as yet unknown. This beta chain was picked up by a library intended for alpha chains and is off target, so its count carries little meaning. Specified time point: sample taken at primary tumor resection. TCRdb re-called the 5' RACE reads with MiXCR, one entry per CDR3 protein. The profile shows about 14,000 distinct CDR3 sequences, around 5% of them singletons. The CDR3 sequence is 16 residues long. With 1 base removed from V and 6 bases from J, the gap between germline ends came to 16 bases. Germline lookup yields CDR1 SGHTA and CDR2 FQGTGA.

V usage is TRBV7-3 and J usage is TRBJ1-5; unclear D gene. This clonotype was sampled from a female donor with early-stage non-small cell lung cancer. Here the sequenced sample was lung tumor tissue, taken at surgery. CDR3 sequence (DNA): TGTGCCAGCAGCTTAATCAGCCATGGGGTCAGTCAGCCCCAGCATTTT. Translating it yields CASSLISHGVSQPQHF.